This TCR beta chain originates from a study of identifying expanded T cells in peripheral blood. This CDR3 is 14 amino acids long. V lost 6 bases and J lost 7; bases outside the gene matches: 9. The germline gives CDR1 WSHSY, CDR2 SAAADI. The table came from immunoSEQ multiplex PCR; TCRdb's copy has only in-frame clones and leaves some out. The data hold 110,000 or so clones, with approximately 90% observed a single time. Sequenced: blood. The genes are TRBV10-2 and TRBJ1-5, with TRBD1 matching 7 bases. The source is a person aged 18 to 70 in good health. The DNA for the CDR3 is TGCGCCAGCAGAAGGGACAGTGGAGGCCAGCCCCAGCATTTT. Translating it yields CASRRDSGGQPQHF.